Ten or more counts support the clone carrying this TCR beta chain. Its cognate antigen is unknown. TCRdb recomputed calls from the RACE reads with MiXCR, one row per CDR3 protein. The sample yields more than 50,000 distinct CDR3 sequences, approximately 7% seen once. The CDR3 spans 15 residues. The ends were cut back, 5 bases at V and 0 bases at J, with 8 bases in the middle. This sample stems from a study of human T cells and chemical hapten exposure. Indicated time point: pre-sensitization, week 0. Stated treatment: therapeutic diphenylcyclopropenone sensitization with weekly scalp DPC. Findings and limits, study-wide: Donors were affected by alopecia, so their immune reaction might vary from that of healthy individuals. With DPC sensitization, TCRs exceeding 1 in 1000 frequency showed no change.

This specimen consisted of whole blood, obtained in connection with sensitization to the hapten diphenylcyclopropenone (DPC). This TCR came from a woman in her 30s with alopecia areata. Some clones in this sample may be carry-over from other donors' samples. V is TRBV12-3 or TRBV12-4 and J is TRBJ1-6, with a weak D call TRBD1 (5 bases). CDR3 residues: CASSDSSSYNSPLHF. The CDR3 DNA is TGTGCCAGCAGTGACAGTAGCTCCTATAATTCACCCCTCCACTTT.